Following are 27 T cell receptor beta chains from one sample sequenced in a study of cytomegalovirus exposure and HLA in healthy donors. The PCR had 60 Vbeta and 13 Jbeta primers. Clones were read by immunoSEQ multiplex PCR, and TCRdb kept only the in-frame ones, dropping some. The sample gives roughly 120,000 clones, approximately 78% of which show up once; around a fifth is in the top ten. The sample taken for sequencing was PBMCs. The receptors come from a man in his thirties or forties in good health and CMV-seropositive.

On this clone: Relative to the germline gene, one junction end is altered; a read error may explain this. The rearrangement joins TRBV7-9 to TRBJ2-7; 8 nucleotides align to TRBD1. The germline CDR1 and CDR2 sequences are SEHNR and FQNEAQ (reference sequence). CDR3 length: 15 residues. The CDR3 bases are TGTTCCAGCAGCCGAACCCTGACAGGGGTTAGCGAGCAGTACTTC. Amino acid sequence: CSSSRTLTGVSEQYF.

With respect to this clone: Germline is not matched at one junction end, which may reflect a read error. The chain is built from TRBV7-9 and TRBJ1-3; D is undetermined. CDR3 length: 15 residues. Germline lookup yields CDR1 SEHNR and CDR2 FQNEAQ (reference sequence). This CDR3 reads CASSSHGAFGNTVYF. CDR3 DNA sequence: TGTGCCAGCAGCTCCCATGGAGCTTTCGGAAACACCGTATATTTT.

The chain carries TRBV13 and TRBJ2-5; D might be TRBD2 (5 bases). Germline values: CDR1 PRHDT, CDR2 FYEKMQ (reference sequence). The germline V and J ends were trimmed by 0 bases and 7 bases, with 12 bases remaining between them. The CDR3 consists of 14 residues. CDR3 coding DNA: TGTGCCAGCAGCTTAGGTGTGGGAGTAGGGACCCAGTACTTC. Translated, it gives CASSLGVGVGTQYF.

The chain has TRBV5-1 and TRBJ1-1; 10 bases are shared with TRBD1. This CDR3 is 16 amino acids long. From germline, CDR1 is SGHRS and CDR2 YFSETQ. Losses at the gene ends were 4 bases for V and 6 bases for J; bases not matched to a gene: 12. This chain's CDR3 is CASSGDRGPLRAEAFF. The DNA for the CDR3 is TGCGCCAGCAGCGGGGACAGGGGACCCTTGAGGGCTGAAGCTTTCTTT.

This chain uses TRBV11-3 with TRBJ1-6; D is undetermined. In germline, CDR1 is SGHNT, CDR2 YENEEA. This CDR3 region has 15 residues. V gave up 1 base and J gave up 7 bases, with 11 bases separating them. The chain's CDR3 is CASSLASGTNSPLHF. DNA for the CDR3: TGTGCCAGCAGCTTAGCCTCAGGAACAAATTCACCCCTCCACTTT.

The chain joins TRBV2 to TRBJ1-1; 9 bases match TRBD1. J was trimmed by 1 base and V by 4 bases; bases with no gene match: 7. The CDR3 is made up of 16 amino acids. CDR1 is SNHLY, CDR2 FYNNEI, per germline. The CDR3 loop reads CASSAGTGGANTEAFF. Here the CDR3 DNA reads TGTGCCAGCAGTGCCGGAACAGGGGGCGCGAACACTGAAGCTTTCTTT.

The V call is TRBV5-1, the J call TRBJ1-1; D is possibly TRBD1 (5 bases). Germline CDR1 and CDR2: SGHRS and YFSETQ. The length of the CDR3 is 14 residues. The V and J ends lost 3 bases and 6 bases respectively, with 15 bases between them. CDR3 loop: CASSWGDGAPEAFF. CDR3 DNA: TGCGCCAGCAGCTGGGGGGACGGGGCCCCTGAAGCTTTCTTT.

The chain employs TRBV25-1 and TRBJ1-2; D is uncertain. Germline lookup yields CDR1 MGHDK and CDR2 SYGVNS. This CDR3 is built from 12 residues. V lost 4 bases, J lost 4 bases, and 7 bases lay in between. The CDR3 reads CASSANPYGYTF. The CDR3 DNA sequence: TGTGCCAGCAGTGCTAATCCCTATGGCTACACCTTC.

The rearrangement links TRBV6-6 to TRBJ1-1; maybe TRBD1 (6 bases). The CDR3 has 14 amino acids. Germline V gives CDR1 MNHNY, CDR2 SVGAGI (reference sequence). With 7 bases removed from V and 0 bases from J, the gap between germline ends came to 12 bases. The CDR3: CASTITGMNTEAFF. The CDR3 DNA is TGTGCCAGCACCATTACAGGGATGAACACTGAAGCTTTCTTT.

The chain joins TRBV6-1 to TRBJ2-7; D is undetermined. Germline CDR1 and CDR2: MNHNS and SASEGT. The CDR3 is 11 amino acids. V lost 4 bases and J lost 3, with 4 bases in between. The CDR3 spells CASSAYYEQYV. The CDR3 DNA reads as TGTGCCAGCAGTGCTTACTACGAGCAGTACGTC.

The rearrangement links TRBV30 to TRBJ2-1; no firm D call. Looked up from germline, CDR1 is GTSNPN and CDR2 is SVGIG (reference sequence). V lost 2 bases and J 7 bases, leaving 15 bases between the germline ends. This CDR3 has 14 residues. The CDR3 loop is CAWSRVTGMNEQFF. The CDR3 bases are TGTGCCTGGAGTCGGGTGACGGGTATGAATGAGCAGTTCTTC.

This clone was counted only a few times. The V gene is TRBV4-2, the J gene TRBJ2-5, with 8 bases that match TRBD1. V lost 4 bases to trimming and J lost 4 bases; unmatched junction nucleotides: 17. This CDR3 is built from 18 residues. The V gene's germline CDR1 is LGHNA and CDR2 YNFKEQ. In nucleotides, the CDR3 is TGTGCCAGCAGCCCAAATCAGAACAGGGGGAGAGGGGGAGAGACCCAGTACTTC. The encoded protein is CASSPNQNRGRGGETQYF.

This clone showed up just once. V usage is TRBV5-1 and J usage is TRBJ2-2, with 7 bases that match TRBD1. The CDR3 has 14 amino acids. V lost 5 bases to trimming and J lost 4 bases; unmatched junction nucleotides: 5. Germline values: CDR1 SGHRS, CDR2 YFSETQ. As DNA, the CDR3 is TGCGCCAGCAGAGAACAGGGGCTCACCGGGGAGCTGTTTTTT. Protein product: CASREQGLTGELFF.

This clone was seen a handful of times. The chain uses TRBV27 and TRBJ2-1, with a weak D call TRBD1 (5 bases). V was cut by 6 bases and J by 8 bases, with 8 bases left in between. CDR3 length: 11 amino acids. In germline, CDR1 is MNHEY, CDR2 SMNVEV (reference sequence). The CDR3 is CASSFRDEQFF. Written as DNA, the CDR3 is TGTGCCAGCAGCTTCAGGGATGAGCAGTTCTTC.

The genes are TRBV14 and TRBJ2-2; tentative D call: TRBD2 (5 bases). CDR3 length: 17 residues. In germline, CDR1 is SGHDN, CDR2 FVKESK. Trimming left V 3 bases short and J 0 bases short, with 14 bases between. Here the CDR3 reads CASSQDLGRANTGELFF. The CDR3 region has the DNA TGTGCCAGCAGCCAGGATCTAGGGCGGGCGAACACCGGGGAGCTGTTTTTT.

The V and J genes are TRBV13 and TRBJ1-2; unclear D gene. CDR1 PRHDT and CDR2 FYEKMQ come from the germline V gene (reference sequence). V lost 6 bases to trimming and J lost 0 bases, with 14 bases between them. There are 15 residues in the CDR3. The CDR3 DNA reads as TGTGCCAGCAGTAGCGGCGGCCTAGCTAACTATGGCTACACCTTC. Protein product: CASSSGGLANYGYTF.

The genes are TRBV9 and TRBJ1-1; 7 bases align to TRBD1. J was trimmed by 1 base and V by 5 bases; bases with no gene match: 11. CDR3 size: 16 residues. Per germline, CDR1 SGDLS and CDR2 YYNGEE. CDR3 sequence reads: CASSVGAGGANTEAFF. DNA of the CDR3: TGTGCCAGCAGTGTTGGCGCAGGGGGAGCGAACACTGAAGCTTTCTTT.

This CDR3 is CATSRELDNYQPQHF. CDR3 DNA sequence: TGTGCCACCAGCAGAGAACTGGACAACTATCAGCCCCAGCATTTT. The chain carries TRBV15 and TRBJ1-5; tentative D call: TRBD1 (5 bases). CDR3 length: 15 amino acids. Germline CDR1 and CDR2: LNHNV and YYDKDF (reference sequence). Trimming took 0 bases from V and 5 from J, leaving 11 bases between them.

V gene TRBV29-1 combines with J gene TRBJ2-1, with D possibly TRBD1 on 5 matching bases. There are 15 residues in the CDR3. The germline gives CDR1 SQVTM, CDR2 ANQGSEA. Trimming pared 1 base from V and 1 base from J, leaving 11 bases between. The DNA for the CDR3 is TGCAGCGTTGAAGGGACACCAAATTCCTACAATGAGCAGTTCTTC. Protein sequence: CSVEGTPNSYNEQFF.

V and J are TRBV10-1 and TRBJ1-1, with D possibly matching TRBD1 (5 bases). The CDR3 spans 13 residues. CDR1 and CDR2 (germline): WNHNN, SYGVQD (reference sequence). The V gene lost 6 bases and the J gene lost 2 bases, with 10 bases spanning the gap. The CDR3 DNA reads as TGCGCCAGCAGCCATGGGGCTAACACTGAAGCTTTCTTT. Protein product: CASSHGANTEAFF.

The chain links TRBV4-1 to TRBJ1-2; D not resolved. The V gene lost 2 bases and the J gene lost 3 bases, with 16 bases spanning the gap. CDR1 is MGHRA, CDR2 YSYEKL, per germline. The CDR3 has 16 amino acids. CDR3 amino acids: CASSQPRASSYYGYTF. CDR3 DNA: TGCGCCAGCAGCCAACCAAGAGCGTCCTCTTACTATGGCTACACCTTC.

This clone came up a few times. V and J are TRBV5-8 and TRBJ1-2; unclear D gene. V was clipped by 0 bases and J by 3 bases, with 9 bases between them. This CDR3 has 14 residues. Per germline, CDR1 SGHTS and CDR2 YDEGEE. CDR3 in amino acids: CASSLDIRDYGYTF. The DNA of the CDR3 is TGTGCCAGCAGCTTGGACATACGGGACTATGGCTACACCTTC.

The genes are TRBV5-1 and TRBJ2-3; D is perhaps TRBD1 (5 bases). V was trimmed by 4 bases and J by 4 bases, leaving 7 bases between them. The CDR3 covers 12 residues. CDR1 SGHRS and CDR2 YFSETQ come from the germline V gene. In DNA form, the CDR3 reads TGCGCCAGCAGCAGGGGTGCAGATACGCAGTATTTT. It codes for CASSRGADTQYF.

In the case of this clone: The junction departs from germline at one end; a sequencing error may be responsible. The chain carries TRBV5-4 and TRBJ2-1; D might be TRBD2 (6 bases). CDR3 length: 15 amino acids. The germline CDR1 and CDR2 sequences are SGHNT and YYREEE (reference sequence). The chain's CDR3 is CASSPRLGSHNEQFF. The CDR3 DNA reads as TGTGCCAGCAGCCCCCGACTAGGCTCCCACAATGAGCAGTTCTTC.

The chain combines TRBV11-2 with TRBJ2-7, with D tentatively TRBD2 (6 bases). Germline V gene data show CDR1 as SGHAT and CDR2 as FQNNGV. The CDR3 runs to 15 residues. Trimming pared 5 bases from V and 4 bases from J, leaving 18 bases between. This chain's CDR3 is CASSRTAGGKYEQYV. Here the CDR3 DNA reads TGTGCCAGCAGCCGTACCGCTGGGGGGAAGTACGAGCAGTACGTC.

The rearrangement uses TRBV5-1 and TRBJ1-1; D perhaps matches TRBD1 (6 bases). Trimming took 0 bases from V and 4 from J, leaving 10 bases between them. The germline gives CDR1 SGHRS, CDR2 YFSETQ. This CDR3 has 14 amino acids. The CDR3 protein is CASSLAGVSTEAFF. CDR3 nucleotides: TGCGCCAGCAGCTTGGCAGGGGTGAGCACTGAAGCTTTCTTT.

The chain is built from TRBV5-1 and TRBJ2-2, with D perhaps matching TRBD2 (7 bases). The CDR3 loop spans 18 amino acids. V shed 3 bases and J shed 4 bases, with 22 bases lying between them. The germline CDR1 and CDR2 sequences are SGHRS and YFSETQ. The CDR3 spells CASSSPGDGGGGTGELFF. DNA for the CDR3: TGCGCCAGCAGCTCCCCCGGTGACGGGGGAGGGGGCACCGGGGAGCTGTTTTTT.